Listed here are 2 T cell receptor beta chains from one sample, sequenced in a study of patients and donors after allogeneic stem cell transplantation (dated by TCRdb to 2019 to 2021). Libraries were built with RT-PCR. The data were produced on a NextSeq 550. The public reads were reanalyzed by TCRdb: fastp trimming at Q25, MiXCR alignment, in-frame beta chains only. Rows with a matching CDR3 protein are joined into one entry that keeps the most common DNA and genes. The sample has about 200,000 distinct CDR3 sequences on record, around two fifths of them singletons. The ten largest clonotypes hold more than 9% of the sample. The sequencing input was blood, either unsorted or a sorted T cell fraction (not recorded which). These receptors were collected from a human donor who was either an allogeneic HSCT recipient or a stem cell or donor lymphocyte infusion donor (not recorded which). It is not recorded whose cells these are; they may come from a transplant donor.

This chain joins TRBV12-3 or TRBV12-4 and TRBJ2-7; the D gene is possibly TRBD1 (5 bases). The length of the CDR3 is 13 residues. Trimming removed 8 bases from V and 5 bases from J, with 16 bases in between. CDR3 sequence: CASGLIWGHEQYF. In DNA form, the CDR3 reads TGTGCCAGCGGGTTGATTTGGGGCCACGAGCAGTACTTC.

CDR3: CAISVGSTDTQYF. For the CDR3, the DNA is TGTGCCATCAGTGTAGGGTCCACAGATACGCAGTATTTT. The V and J genes are TRBV10-3 and TRBJ2-3; D is ambiguous. CDR1 and CDR2 (germline): ENHRY, SYGVKD. Between the trimmed V and J ends, which lost 4 bases and 2 bases, there was a span of 7 bases. CDR3 size: 13 residues.